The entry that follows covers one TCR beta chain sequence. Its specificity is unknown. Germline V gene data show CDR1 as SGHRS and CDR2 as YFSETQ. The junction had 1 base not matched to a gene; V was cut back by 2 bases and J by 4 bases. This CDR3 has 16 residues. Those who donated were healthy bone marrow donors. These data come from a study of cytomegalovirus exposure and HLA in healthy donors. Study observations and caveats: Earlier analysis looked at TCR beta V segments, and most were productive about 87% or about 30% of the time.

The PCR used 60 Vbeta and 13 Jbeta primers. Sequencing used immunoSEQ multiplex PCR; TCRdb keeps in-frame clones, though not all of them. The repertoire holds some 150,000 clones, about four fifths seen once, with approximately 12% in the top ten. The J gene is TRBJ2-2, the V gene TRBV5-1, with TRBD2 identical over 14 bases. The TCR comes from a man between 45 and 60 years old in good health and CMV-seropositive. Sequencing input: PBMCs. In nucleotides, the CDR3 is TGCGCCAGCAGCTTCGGGACTAGCGGGGGCACCGGGGAGCTGTTTTTT. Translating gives CASSFGTSGGTGELFF.